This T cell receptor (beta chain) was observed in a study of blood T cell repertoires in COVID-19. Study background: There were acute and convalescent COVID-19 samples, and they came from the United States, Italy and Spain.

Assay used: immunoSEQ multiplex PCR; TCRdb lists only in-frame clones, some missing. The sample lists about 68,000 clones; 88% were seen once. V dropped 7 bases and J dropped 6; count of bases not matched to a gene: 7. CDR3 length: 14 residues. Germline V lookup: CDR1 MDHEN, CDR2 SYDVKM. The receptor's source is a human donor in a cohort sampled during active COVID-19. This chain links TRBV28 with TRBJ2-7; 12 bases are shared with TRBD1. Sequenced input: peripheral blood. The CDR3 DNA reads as TGTGCCAGCACCCGGGGGACAGGGGGCCTCGAGCAGTACTTC. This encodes CASTRGTGGLEQYF.